Below, 4 T cell receptor beta chains from the same sample are listed, as sequenced in a study of identifying expanded T cells in peripheral blood. The method was immunoSEQ multiplex PCR; TCRdb's version includes in-frame clones alone and lacks a portion of them. The table shows around 100,000 clones, with 80% to 90% occurring only once. The sample was blood. All receptors derive from a person between 18 and 75 years old in good health.

The CDR3: CSELTGGWGEQFF. The CDR3 coding sequence is TGCAGCGAATTGACAGGGGGCTGGGGTGAGCAGTTCTTC. This chain links TRBV29-1 with TRBJ2-1; TRBD1 matches at 10 bases. This CDR3 comprises 13 residues. V was pared by 7 bases and J by 9 bases, with 9 bases of the junction left unmatched. Germline V gene lookup returns CDR1 SQVTM and CDR2 ANQGSEA.

The chain is built from TRBV7-9 and TRBJ1-4; D gene unclear. Germline V CDR1 and CDR2: SEHNR, FQNEAQ (reference sequence). Deletions cut 5 bases from V and 4 bases from J, with 17 bases between. CDR3 length equals 16 residues. The DNA of the CDR3 is TGTGCCAGCAGCCTCGGGGTCGGGCAGCTTAATGAAAAACTGTTTTTT. Protein: CASSLGVGQLNEKLFF.

The gene calls are TRBV15 and TRBJ2-1; D is ambiguous. Trimming took 0 bases from V and 1 from J, leaving 7 bases between them. The CDR3 loop spans 15 amino acids. The germline V gene has CDR1 LNHNV and CDR2 YYDKDF (reference sequence). CDR3 bases: TGTGCCACCAGCAGAGATGTAAGGTCCTACAATGAGCAGTTCTTC. It encodes CATSRDVRSYNEQFF.

This clone was seen only once. The chain has TRBV15 and TRBJ2-5; D may correspond to TRBD1 or TRBD2 (6 bases each). V shed 5 bases and J shed 2 bases, with 18 bases lying between them. The germline gives CDR1 LNHNV, CDR2 YYDKDF (reference sequence). The CDR3 has 16 residues. CDR3 in DNA: TGTGCCACCAGCCCCCGAACAGGGAGGACTCAAGAGACCCAGTACTTC. It yields the protein CATSPRTGRTQETQYF.